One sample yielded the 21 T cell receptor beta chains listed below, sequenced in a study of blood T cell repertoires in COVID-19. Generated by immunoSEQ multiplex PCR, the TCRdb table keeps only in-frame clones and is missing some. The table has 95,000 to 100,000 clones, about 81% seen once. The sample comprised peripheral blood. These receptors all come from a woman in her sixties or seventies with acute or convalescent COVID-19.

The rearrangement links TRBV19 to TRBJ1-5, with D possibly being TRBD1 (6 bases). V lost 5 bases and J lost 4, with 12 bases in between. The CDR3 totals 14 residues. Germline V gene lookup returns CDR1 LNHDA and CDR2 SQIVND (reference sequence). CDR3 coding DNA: TGTGCCAGTAGTCCTCAACAGGGAAATCAGCCCCAGCATTTT. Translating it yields CASSPQQGNQPQHF. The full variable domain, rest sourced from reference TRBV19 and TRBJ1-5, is DGGITQSPKYLFRKEGQNVTLSCEQNLNHDAMYWYRQDPGQGLRLIYYSQIVNDFQKGDIAEGYSVSREKKESFPLTVTSAQKNPTAFYLCASSPQQGNQPQHFGDGTRLSIL.

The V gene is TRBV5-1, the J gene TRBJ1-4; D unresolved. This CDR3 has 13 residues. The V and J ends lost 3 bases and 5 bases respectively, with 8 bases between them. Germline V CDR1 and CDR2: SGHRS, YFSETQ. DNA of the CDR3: TGCGCCAGCAGCTCAGGCCGAAATGAAAAACTGTTTTTT. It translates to CASSSGRNEKLFF.

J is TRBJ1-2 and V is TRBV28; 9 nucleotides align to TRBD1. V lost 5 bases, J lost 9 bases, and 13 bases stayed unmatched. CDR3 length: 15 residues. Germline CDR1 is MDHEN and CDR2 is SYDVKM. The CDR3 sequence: CASSIDPRTGARYTF. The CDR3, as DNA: TGTGCCAGCAGTATTGACCCCAGGACAGGGGCACGCTACACCTTC.

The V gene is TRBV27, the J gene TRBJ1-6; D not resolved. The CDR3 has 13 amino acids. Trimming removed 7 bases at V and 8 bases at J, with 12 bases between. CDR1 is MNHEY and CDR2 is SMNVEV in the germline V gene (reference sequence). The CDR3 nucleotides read TGTGCCAGCATCCAAGACTCCGATTCACCCCTCCACTTT. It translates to CASIQDSDSPLHF.

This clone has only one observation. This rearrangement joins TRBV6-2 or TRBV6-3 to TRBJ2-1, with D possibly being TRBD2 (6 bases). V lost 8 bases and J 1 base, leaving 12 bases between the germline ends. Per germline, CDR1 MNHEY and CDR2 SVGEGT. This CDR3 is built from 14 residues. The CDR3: CASCRDSSYNEQFF. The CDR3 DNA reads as TGTGCCAGCTGCCGGGACTCATCCTACAATGAGCAGTTCTTC.

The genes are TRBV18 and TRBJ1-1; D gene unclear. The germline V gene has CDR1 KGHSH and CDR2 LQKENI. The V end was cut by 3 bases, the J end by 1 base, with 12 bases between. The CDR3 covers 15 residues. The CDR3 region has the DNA TGTGCCAGCTCACCCAGACATCTCGCGAACACTGAAGCTTTCTTT. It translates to CASSPRHLANTEAFF.

CDR3 coding DNA: TGCAGCGCCCAGACAGTCCGGAACACTGAAGCTTTCTTT. Translated: CSAQTVRNTEAFF. The J gene is TRBJ1-1, the V gene TRBV29-1, with a possible D match to TRBD1 (5 bases). Germline-derived CDR1 and CDR2 are SQVTM and ANQGSEA. Trimming removed 7 bases from V and 1 base from J, with 13 bases in between. The CDR3 is made up of 13 amino acids.

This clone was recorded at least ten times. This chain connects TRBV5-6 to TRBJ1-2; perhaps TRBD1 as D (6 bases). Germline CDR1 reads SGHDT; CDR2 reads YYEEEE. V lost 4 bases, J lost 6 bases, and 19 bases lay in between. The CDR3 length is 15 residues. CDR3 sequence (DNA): TGTGCCAGCAGCCCCGTCGGCAGGGGATATCATGGCTACACCTTC. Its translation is CASSPVGRGYHGYTF.

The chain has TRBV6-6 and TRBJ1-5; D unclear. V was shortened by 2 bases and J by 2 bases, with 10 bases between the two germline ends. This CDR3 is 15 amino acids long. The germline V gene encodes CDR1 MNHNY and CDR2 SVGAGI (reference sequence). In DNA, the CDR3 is TGTGCCAGCAGTTACCCTGACTTAGGCAATCAGCCCCAGCATTTT. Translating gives CASSYPDLGNQPQHF.

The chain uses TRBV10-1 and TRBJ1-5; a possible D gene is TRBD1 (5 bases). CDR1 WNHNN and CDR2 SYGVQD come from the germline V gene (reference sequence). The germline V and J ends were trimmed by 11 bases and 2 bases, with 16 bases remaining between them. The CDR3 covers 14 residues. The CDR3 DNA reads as TGCGCCGGCTGCGCGGGGGAAGGCAATCAGCCCCAGCATTTT. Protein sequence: CAGCAGEGNQPQHF.

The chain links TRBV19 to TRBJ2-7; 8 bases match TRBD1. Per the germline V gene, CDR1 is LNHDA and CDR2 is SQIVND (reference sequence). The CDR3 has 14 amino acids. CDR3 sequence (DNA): TGTGCGACCTCTTGGACAGGGAATAACCACGAGCAGTACTTC. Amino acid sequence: CATSWTGNNHEQYF.

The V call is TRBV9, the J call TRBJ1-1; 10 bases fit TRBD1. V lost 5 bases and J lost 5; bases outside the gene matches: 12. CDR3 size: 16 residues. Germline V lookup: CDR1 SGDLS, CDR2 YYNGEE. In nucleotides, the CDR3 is TGTGCCAGCAGTGGGCAGACAGGGGGCGCGAGGACTGAAGCTTTCTTT. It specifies CASSGQTGGARTEAFF.

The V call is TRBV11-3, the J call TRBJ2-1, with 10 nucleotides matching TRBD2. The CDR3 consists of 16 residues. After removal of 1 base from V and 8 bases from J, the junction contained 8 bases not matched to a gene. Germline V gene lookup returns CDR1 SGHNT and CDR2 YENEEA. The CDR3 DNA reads TGTGCCAGCAGCTTAGGAGTCCCTAGCGGGGGCGATGAGCAGTTCTTC. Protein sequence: CASSLGVPSGGDEQFF.

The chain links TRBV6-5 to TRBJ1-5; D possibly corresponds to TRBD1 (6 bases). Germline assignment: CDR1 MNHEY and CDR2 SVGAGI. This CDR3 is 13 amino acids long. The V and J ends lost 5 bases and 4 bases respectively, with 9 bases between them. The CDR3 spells CASSTDRNQPQHF. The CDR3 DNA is TGTGCCAGCAGTACCGACAGGAATCAGCCCCAGCATTTT.

This chain's CDR3 is CASSPLGLAGGGTGELFF. CDR3 in DNA: TGTGCCAGCAGTCCCCTGGGACTAGCGGGGGGCGGTACCGGGGAGCTGTTTTTT. The rearrangement joins TRBV27 to TRBJ2-2; 15 bases agree with TRBD2. With V trimmed by 5 bases and J by 5 bases, 9 bases remained unmatched. From germline, CDR1 is MNHEY and CDR2 SMNVEV (reference sequence). The CDR3 is 18 amino acids.

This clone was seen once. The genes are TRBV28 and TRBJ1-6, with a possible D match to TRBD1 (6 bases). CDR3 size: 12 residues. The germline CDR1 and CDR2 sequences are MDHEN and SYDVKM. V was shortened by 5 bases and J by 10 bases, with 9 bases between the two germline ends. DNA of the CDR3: TGTGCCAGCAGTACAGGGTACTCACCCCTCCACTTT. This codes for CASSTGYSPLHF.

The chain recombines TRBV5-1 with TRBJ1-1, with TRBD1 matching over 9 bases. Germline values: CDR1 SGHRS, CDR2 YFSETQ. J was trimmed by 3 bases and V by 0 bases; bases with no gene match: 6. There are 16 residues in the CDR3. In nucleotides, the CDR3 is TGCGCCAGCAGCTTGGTTACAGGGGGCGGATACACTGAAGCTTTCTTT. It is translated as CASSLVTGGGYTEAFF. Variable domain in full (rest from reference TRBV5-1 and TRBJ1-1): KAGVTQTPRYLIKTRGQQVTLSCSPISGHRSVSWYQQTPGQGLQFLFEYFSETQRNKGNFPGRFSGRQFSNSRSEMNVSTLELGDSALYLCASSLVTGGGYTEAFFGQGTRLTVV.

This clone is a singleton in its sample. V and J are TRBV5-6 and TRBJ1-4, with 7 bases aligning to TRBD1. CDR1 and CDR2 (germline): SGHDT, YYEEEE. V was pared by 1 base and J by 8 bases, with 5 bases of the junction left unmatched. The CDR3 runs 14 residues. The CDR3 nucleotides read TGTGCCAGCAGCTTGAACGCAGGGGGGGAAAAACTGTTTTTT. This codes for CASSLNAGGEKLFF.

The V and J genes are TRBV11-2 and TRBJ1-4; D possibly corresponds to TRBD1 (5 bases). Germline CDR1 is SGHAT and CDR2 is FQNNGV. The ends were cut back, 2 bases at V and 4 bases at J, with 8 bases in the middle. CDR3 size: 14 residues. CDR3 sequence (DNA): TGTGCCAGCAGCTTAAACAGGATTAATGAAAAACTGTTTTTT. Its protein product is CASSLNRINEKLFF.

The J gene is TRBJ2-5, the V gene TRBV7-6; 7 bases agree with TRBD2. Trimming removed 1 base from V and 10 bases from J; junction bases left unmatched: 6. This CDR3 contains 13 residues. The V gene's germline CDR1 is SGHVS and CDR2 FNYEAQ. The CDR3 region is CASSLETSRDQYF. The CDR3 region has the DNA TGTGCCAGCAGCTTAGAGACTAGCCGAGACCAGTACTTC.

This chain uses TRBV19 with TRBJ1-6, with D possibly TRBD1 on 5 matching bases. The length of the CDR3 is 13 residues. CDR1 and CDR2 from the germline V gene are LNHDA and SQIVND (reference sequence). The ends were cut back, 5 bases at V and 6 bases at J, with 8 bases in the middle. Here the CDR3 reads CASSQGGNSPLHF. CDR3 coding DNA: TGTGCCAGTAGTCAGGGTGGTAATTCACCCCTCCACTTT.